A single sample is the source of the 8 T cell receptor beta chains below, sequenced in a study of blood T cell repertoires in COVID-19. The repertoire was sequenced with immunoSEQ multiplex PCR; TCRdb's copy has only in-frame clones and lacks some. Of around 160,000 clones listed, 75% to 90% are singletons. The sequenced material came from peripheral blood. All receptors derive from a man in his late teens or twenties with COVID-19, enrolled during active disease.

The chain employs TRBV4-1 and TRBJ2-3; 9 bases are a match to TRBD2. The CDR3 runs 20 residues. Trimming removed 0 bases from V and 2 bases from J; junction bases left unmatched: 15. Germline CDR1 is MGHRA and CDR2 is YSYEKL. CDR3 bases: TGCGCCAGCAGCCAAGAAAGCTTAGCGGGAGCTGTGATGAACACAGATACGCAGTATTTT. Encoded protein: CASSQESLAGAVMNTDTQYF.

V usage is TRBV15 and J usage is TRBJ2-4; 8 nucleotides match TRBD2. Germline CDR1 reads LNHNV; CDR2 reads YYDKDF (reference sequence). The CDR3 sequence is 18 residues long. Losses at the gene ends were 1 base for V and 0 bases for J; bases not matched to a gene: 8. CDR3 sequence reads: CATSRGLLAELAKNIQYF. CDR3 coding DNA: TGTGCCACCAGCAGAGGGTTACTAGCGGAATTAGCCAAAAACATTCAGTACTTC.

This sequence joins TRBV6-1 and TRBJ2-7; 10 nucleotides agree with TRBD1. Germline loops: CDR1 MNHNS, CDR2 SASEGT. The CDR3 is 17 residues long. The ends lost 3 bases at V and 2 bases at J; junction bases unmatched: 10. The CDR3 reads CASSELHRDRGTYEQYF. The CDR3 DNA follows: TGTGCCAGCAGTGAGCTCCACCGGGACAGGGGCACCTACGAGCAGTACTTC.

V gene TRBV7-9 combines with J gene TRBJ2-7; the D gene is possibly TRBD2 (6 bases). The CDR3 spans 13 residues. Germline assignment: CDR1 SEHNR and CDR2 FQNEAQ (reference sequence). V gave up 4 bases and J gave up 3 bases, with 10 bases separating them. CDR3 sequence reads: CASSSGVFYEQYF. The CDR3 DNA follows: TGTGCCAGCAGCTCGGGAGTATTCTACGAGCAGTACTTC.

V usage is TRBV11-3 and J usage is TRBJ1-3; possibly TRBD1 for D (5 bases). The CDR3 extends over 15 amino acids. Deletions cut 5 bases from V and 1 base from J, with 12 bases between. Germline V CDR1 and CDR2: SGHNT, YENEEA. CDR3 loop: CASSPSTESGNTIYF. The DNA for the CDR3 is TGTGCCAGCAGCCCGTCGACAGAGTCTGGAAACACCATATATTTT.

The CDR3 loop reads CASSTGGNEQFF. For the CDR3, the DNA is TGTGCCAGCTCAACAGGGGGTAATGAGCAGTTCTTC. V gene TRBV27 combines with J gene TRBJ2-1, with 8 bases lining up with TRBD1. Germline V lookup: CDR1 MNHEY, CDR2 SMNVEV (reference sequence). This CDR3 spans 12 amino acids. Trimming took 8 bases from V and 7 from J; bases not matched to a gene: 4.

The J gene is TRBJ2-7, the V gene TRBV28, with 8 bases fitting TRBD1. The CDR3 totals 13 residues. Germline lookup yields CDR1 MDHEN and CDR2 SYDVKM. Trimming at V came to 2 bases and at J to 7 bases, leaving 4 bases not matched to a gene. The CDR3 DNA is TGTGCCAGCAGTTTAATGGACAGGGTGGAGCAGTACTTC. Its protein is CASSLMDRVEQYF.

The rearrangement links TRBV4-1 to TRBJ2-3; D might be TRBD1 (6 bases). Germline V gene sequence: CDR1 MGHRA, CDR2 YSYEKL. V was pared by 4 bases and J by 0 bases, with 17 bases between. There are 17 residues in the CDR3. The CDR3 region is CASSLGHPLPSTDTQYF. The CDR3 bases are TGCGCCAGCAGCCTGGGACACCCTCTTCCTAGCACAGATACGCAGTATTTT.